A single T cell receptor beta chain is shown here with its context. The treatment was: randomized to nivolumab then ipilimumab (arm A) or the reverse (arm B). Germline V gene data show CDR1 as GTSNPN and CDR2 as SVGIG (reference sequence). The CDR3 totals 13 residues. V was clipped by 7 bases and J by 2 bases, with 12 bases between them. Using immunoSEQ multiplex PCR, the repertoire was profiled, and TCRdb retains in-frame clones only, with some absent. The repertoire has approximately 12,000 clones, roughly 65% of them found once; the top ten carry about 24%. The data belong to a study of sequential checkpoint blockade in melanoma.

The source is a human donor with melanoma. Specimen: CD8+ T cells sorted from blood (inferred from file names), collected from a patient given nivolumab and ipilimumab in sequence. The chain links TRBV30 to TRBJ1-5, with D possibly matching TRBD1 (5 bases). Here the CDR3 reads CASWRGGNQPQHF. The CDR3 DNA reads TGTGCCTCTTGGCGGGGGGGCAATCAGCCCCAGCATTTT.